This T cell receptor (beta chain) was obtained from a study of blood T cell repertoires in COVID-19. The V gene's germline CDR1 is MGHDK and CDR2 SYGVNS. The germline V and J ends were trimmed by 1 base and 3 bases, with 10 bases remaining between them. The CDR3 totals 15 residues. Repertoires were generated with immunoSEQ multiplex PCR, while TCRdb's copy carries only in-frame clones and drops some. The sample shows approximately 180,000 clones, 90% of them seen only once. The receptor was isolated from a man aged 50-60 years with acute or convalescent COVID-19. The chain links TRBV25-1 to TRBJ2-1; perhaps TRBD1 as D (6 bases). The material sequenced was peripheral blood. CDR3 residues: CASSESGRGYNEQFF. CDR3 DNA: TGTGCCAGCAGTGAATCTGGCAGGGGCTACAATGAGCAGTTCTTC. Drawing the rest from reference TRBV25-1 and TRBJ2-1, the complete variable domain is EADIYQTPRYLVIGTGKKITLECSQTMGHDKMYWYQQDPGMELHLIHYSYGVNSTEKGDLSSESTVSRIRTEHFPLTLESARPSHTSQYLCASSESGRGYNEQFFGPGTRLTVL.